Listed below are T cell receptor beta chains from one sample, sequenced in a study of beta chain features in type 1 diabetes. Here immunoSEQ multiplex PCR was the method, and the copy in TCRdb shows in-frame clones only, minus some. This table has some 350,000 clones, 8% to 10% appearing once. Sequencing used central memory CD4+ T cells from blood. Receptors originate from a man under 40 with type 1 diabetes. CDR3s include the opening cysteine and the closing phenylalanine or tryptophan. The order of the fields is CDR3 protein, CDR3 DNA, clone size, D gene, V gene, J gene. A D gene is named only where the DNA matches it firmly. Only some rows state a clone size, as once, few, many or a class for expanded clones.

cdr3_aa: CASPYQGNTEAFF
cdr3_nt: TGTGCCAGTCCTTACCAGGGGAACACTGAAGCTTTCTTT
clone_size: .
d_call: .
v_call: TRBV19
j_call: TRBJ1-1

cdr3_aa: CASSLARGYEQYF
cdr3_nt: TGTGCCAGCAGCTTAGCTAGGGGCTACGAGCAGTACTTC
clone_size: few
d_call: .
v_call: TRBV7-2
j_call: TRBJ2-7

cdr3_aa: CASSDTGYRNQPQHF
cdr3_nt: TGTGCCAGCAGCGACACAGGGTATCGCAATCAGCCCCAGCATTTT
clone_size: .
d_call: .
v_call: TRBV6-5
j_call: TRBJ1-5

cdr3_aa: CASSRDLTAGELFF
cdr3_nt: TGTGCCAGCAGTAGGGACCTAACCGCCGGGGAGCTGTTTTTT
clone_size: .
d_call: .
v_call: TRBV6-5
j_call: TRBJ2-2

cdr3_aa: CASSPGGEAFF
cdr3_nt: TGTGCCAGCAGCCCAGGGGGGGAAGCTTTCTTT
clone_size: many
d_call: TRBD1
v_call: TRBV7-3
j_call: TRBJ1-1

cdr3_aa: CASSASSGDTQYF
cdr3_nt: TGTGCCAGCAGTGCCTCGTCGGGAGATACGCAGTATTTT
clone_size: .
d_call: .
v_call: TRBV28
j_call: TRBJ2-3

cdr3_aa: CASLSGQGRRGLFF
cdr3_nt: TGTGCCAGTTTATCGGGACAGGGGAGGAGAGGACTGTTTTTT
clone_size: few
d_call: TRBD1
v_call: TRBV6-5
j_call: TRBJ1-4

cdr3_aa: CAWGQGATQYF
cdr3_nt: TGTGCCTGGGGACAGGGGGCTACGCAGTATTTT
clone_size: many
d_call: TRBD1
v_call: TRBV30
j_call: TRBJ2-3

cdr3_aa: CASSRWGLAFPGGQFF
cdr3_nt: TGTGCCAGCAGCCGATGGGGACTAGCGTTCCCGGGTGGGCAGTTCTTC
clone_size: .
d_call: TRBD2
v_call: TRBV7-2
j_call: TRBJ2-1

cdr3_aa: CASLRDPSDGNIQYF
cdr3_nt: TGCGCCAGCTTGCGGGATCCCTCGGACGGAAACATTCAGTACTTC
clone_size: .
d_call: .
v_call: TRBV5-1
j_call: TRBJ2-4

cdr3_aa: CSDKTGGNDNEQFF
cdr3_nt: TGCAGCGATAAGACAGGGGGCAACGACAATGAGCAGTTCTTC
clone_size: many
d_call: TRBD1
v_call: TRBV29-1
j_call: TRBJ2-1

cdr3_aa: CASSIDRASSGSTDTQYF
cdr3_nt: TGTGCCAGTAGTATAGATCGCGCGTCTAGCGGGAGTACAGATACGCAGTATTTT
clone_size: few
d_call: TRBD2
v_call: TRBV19
j_call: TRBJ2-3

cdr3_aa: CASRPTSGFTDTQYF
cdr3_nt: TGTGCCAGCAGGCCTACTAGCGGATTCACAGATACGCAGTATTTT
clone_size: many
d_call: TRBD2
v_call: TRBV7-9
j_call: TRBJ2-3

cdr3_aa: CASSPATSGSSYEQYF
cdr3_nt: TGTGCCAGCTCCCCCGCAACTAGCGGTAGCTCCTACGAGCAGTACTTC
clone_size: .
d_call: TRBD2
v_call: TRBV18
j_call: TRBJ2-7

cdr3_aa: CASSLDGRGNEKLFF
cdr3_nt: TGTGCCAGCAGCTTGGACGGCAGGGGGAATGAAAAACTGTTTTTT
clone_size: many
d_call: TRBD1
v_call: TRBV5-4
j_call: TRBJ1-4

cdr3_aa: CASSLHNQETQYF
cdr3_nt: TGTGCCAGCAGTCTACATAATCAAGAGACCCAGTACTTC
clone_size: few
d_call: .
v_call: TRBV28
j_call: TRBJ2-5

cdr3_aa: CASSFIGASTEAFF
cdr3_nt: TGTGCCAGCAGCTTTATAGGGGCTAGCACTGAAGCTTTCTTT
clone_size: few
d_call: .
v_call: TRBV7-2
j_call: TRBJ1-1

cdr3_aa: CSVLEGWTEAFF
cdr3_nt: TGCAGCGTTCTGGAGGGATGGACTGAAGCTTTCTTT
clone_size: few
d_call: .
v_call: TRBV29-1
j_call: TRBJ1-1

cdr3_aa: CASSLPGANTEAFF
cdr3_nt: TGTGCCAGCAGTTTACCAGGGGCGAACACTGAAGCTTTCTTT
clone_size: few
d_call: .
v_call: TRBV28
j_call: TRBJ1-1

cdr3_aa: CASSLFSGISNQPQHF
cdr3_nt: TGTGCCAGCAGTTTATTCTCAGGGATTAGCAATCAGCCCCAGCATTTT
clone_size: .
d_call: .
v_call: TRBV28
j_call: TRBJ1-5

cdr3_aa: CASSFNSDEQYF
cdr3_nt: TGCGCCAGCAGCTTCAACAGCGACGAGCAGTACTTC
clone_size: .
d_call: .
v_call: TRBV5-1
j_call: TRBJ2-7

cdr3_aa: CASSLEGSGNTIYF
cdr3_nt: TGTGCCAGCAGCTTAGAAGGCTCTGGAAACACCATATATTTT
clone_size: .
d_call: .
v_call: TRBV7-3
j_call: TRBJ1-3

cdr3_aa: CASSPSPGDLVPNEQFF
cdr3_nt: TGTGCCAGCTCACCCAGTCCAGGGGACCTAGTTCCCAATGAGCAGTTCTTC
clone_size: few
d_call: .
v_call: TRBV18
j_call: TRBJ2-1

cdr3_aa: CASSLGKGLEAFF
cdr3_nt: TGTGCCAGCAGCTTAGGAAAGGGGCTTGAAGCTTTCTTT
clone_size: .
d_call: .
v_call: TRBV11-2
j_call: TRBJ1-1

cdr3_aa: CASSRRREHNEQFF
cdr3_nt: TGTGCCAGCAGCCGACGGCGGGAACACAATGAGCAGTTCTTC
clone_size: .
d_call: .
v_call: TRBV7-3
j_call: TRBJ2-1

cdr3_aa: CASSLVGGSGPDTQYF
cdr3_nt: TGTGCCAGCAGCTTGGTTGGGGGATCAGGGCCAGATACGCAGTATTTT
clone_size: .
d_call: .
v_call: TRBV7-2
j_call: TRBJ2-3

cdr3_aa: CASSKGQGAVETQYF
cdr3_nt: TGCGCCAGCAGTAAGGGACAGGGGGCAGTGGAGACCCAGTACTTC
clone_size: few
d_call: TRBD1
v_call: TRBV4-1
j_call: TRBJ2-5

cdr3_aa: CALQRESGGNIQYF
cdr3_nt: TGTGCCTTACAGCGGGAGAGCGGAGGAAACATTCAGTACTTC
clone_size: few
d_call: TRBD2
v_call: TRBV30
j_call: TRBJ2-4

cdr3_aa: CATSRDLNNQPQHF
cdr3_nt: TGTGCCACCAGCAGAGATCTCAACAATCAGCCCCAGCATTTT
clone_size: few
d_call: .
v_call: TRBV15
j_call: TRBJ1-5

cdr3_aa: CASSGTGTDTQYF
cdr3_nt: TGTGCCAGCAGTGGGACAGGCACAGATACGCAGTATTTT
clone_size: few
d_call: .
v_call: TRBV25-1
j_call: TRBJ2-3

cdr3_aa: CAIRDTLLEQFF
cdr3_nt: TGTGCCATCAGGGATACTTTATTGGAGCAGTTCTTC
clone_size: many
d_call: .
v_call: TRBV10-3
j_call: TRBJ2-1

cdr3_aa: CASSPNSGLYEQYF
cdr3_nt: TGTGCCAGCAGCCCCAACAGCGGGCTCTACGAGCAGTACTTC
clone_size: .
d_call: .
v_call: TRBV11-2
j_call: TRBJ2-7

cdr3_aa: CASSRLGSPVVGELFF
cdr3_nt: TGTGCCAGCAGTCGTTTAGGGAGCCCTGTAGTCGGGGAGCTGTTTTTT
clone_size: few
d_call: .
v_call: TRBV14
j_call: TRBJ2-2

cdr3_aa: CSGGGTGGIDTQYF
cdr3_nt: TGCAGCGGTGGGGGGACAGGGGGCATAGATACGCAGTATTTT
clone_size: few
d_call: TRBD1
v_call: TRBV29-1
j_call: TRBJ2-3

cdr3_aa: CASSSSGGQGYEQYF
cdr3_nt: TGTGCCAGCAGCTCTAGTGGGGGACAGGGATACGAGCAGTACTTC
clone_size: .
d_call: TRBD1
v_call: TRBV7-2
j_call: TRBJ2-7

cdr3_aa: CAIRGTGATDTQYF
cdr3_nt: TGTGCCATCAGGGGGACAGGGGCCACAGATACGCAGTATTTT
clone_size: few
d_call: TRBD1
v_call: TRBV10-3
j_call: TRBJ2-3

cdr3_aa: CASSSGQGKETQYF
cdr3_nt: TGTGCCAGCAGCTCGGGACAGGGAAAAGAGACCCAGTACTTC
clone_size: few
d_call: TRBD1
v_call: TRBV5-5
j_call: TRBJ2-5

cdr3_aa: CASPTTTSGTDTQYF
cdr3_nt: TGTGCCAGCCCCACAACGACTAGCGGCACAGATACGCAGTATTTT
clone_size: few
d_call: TRBD2
v_call: TRBV18
j_call: TRBJ2-3

cdr3_aa: CASSLARASYNEQFF
cdr3_nt: TGTGCCAGCAGCTTAGCCAGGGCCTCCTACAATGAGCAGTTCTTC
clone_size: few
d_call: .
v_call: TRBV11-2
j_call: TRBJ2-1

cdr3_aa: CASSPSGTSGPQETQYF
cdr3_nt: TGTGCCAGCAGCCCTTCTGGGACTAGCGGACCCCAAGAGACCCAGTACTTC
clone_size: few
d_call: TRBD2
v_call: TRBV4-2
j_call: TRBJ2-5

cdr3_aa: CASSLPRTGTETQYF
cdr3_nt: TGCGCCAGCAGCTTACCCCGGACGGGTACGGAGACCCAGTACTTC
clone_size: .
d_call: .
v_call: TRBV5-1
j_call: TRBJ2-5

cdr3_aa: CASSDNKPPWMAFF
cdr3_nt: TGTGCCAGCAGTGATAACAAGCCACCATGGATGGCTTTCTTT
clone_size: .
d_call: .
v_call: TRBV2
j_call: TRBJ1-1

cdr3_aa: CASSPRRDYGYTF
cdr3_nt: TGTGCCAGCAGCCCTCGACGGGACTATGGCTACACCTTC
clone_size: few
d_call: .
v_call: TRBV7-2
j_call: TRBJ1-2

cdr3_aa: CASSLGAHQPQHF
cdr3_nt: TGTGCCAGCAGCTTAGGGGCCCATCAGCCCCAGCATTTT
clone_size: .
d_call: .
v_call: TRBV11-2
j_call: TRBJ1-5

cdr3_aa: CASSFLAEPAYEQYF
cdr3_nt: TGTGCCAGCAGTTTTCTAGCAGAGCCAGCCTACGAGCAGTACTTC
clone_size: few
d_call: .
v_call: TRBV9
j_call: TRBJ2-7